This entry is about one TCR beta chain. This clonotype showed up many times. Its recognized antigen is unknown. The record has no base qualities; no much larger clone is one base away. From cysteine to phenylalanine, the CDR3 is 14 amino acids long. The DNA shown is the 42-base CDR3, in frame from base 1. V is cut back by 7 bases and J by 5 bases, with 2 bases in the junction unmatched. The germline V gene encodes CDR1 LGHNT and CDR2 FRNRAP. The data are from a study of breast tumors, draining lymph nodes, adjacent tissues (dated by TCRdb to 2016 to 2017). For the wider study: In breast cancer patients, the study compared the TCR beta repertoires of tumor, adjacent nontumor tissue and axillary lymph nodes. The study aimed to assess the relationships and possible T-cell exchange between tumor, surrounding tissue and draining lymph node repertoires in human breast cancer.

The lymph node samples were taken from the axillary draining lymph nodes of breast cancer patients. TCRdb records Illumina HiSeq 2000 as the sequencer. TCR beta chain libraries were generated by multiplex PCR amplification. The amplified TCR beta chain products were analyzed by high-throughput sequencing. TCRdb's own reprocessing of the public reads used fastp at Q25 and MiXCR and kept productive beta chains. Identical CDR3 protein sequences are pooled into one entry, listed with their most common genes and DNA. In this sample the table shows approximately 100,000 distinct CDR3 sequences, 21% of which occur a single time. The ten largest make up around 1.3% of the sample. Beyond this particular receptor, the publication reports: Tumor and nontumor tissue repertoires were found to be significantly more similar in luminal-like than in basal-like breast cancer. Tumor T-cell repertoires showed less diversity than lymph node repertoires and more diversity than nontumor tissue repertoires, and tumor T-cell repertoires showed preferential V and J gene usage. The data were judged consistent with most tumor T cells deriving from the lymph node and then expanding within tumor tissue. Rather than being directly demonstrated, the conclusion that tumor T cells originate in lymph nodes was presented as consistent with a hypothesis.

This receptor chain uses TRBV12-5 and TRBJ2-2; 12 bases in the middle match TRBD2. This TCR derives from a female donor with breast cancer. Some clones in this sample may be carry-over from other donors' samples. Sequenced: axillary lymph node tissue. The CDR3 in this case is CASATSGGTGELFF. The DNA sequence is as follows: TGTGCTAGTGCCACTAGCGGGGGGACCGGGGAGCTGTTTTTT.